The 22 T cell receptor beta chains below come from one sample, sequenced in a study of siplizumab effects on memory and regulatory T cells. The assay was immunoSEQ multiplex PCR, and TCRdb's table has in-frame clones only and misses some. The sample has some 100,000 clones; around 94% are singletons. Sequencing input: Tregs sorted from blood. Every receptor here comes from a human donor in good health.

This clone was seen just once. The rearrangement links TRBV4-1 to TRBJ1-1; possible D gene TRBD1, 5 bases. CDR1 is MGHRA and CDR2 is YSYEKL in the germline V gene. Trimming cost V 3 bases and J 3 bases, with 29 bases left between them. CDR3 length: 20 amino acids. CDR3 nucleotide sequence: TGCGCCAGCAGCCAGGCTCCGGGACTCTCACGAGGGAGGTTGCACACTGAAGCTTTCTTT. Protein: CASSQAPGLSRGRLHTEAFF.

The chain uses TRBV5-5 and TRBJ2-7; D remains unclear. The CDR3 length is 13 residues. Germline V gene sequence: CDR1 SGHKS, CDR2 YYEKEE (reference sequence). V gave up 1 base and J gave up 0 bases, with 5 bases separating them. CDR3 DNA: TGTGCCAGCAGCTTGACGGTCTCCTACGAGCAGTACTTC. It encodes CASSLTVSYEQYF.

The V and J genes are TRBV7-3 and TRBJ2-2; D gene ambiguous. Trimming removed 6 bases at V and 11 bases at J, with 7 bases between. CDR3 length: 10 amino acids. In germline, CDR1 is SGHTA, CDR2 FQGTGA. This CDR3 is CASSPPELFF. CDR3 bases: TGTGCCAGCAGTCCTCCAGAGCTGTTTTTT.

The chain combines TRBV2 with TRBJ1-1; no clear D gene. Trimming cost V 7 bases and J 0 bases, with 9 bases left between them. CDR3 length: 13 residues. The germline CDR1 and CDR2 sequences are SNHLY and FYNNEI. Written as DNA, the CDR3 is TGTGCCAGCACTTCACAAATGAACACTGAAGCTTTCTTT. Amino acid sequence: CASTSQMNTEAFF. Full variable domain (missing parts from reference TRBV2 and TRBJ1-1): EPEVTQTPSHQVTQMGQEVILRCVPISNHLYFYWYRQILGQKVEFLVSFYNNEISEKSEIFDDQFSVERPDGSNFTLKIRSTKLEDSAMYFCASTSQMNTEAFFGQGTRLTVV.

CDR3 loop: CASSLGRGLNTGELFF. The CDR3 nucleotides read TGTGCCAGCAGCCTCGGCCGGGGACTGAACACCGGGGAGCTGTTTTTT. The chain employs TRBV11-1 and TRBJ2-2; possible D gene TRBD2, 6 bases. V lost 5 bases, J lost 1 base, and 14 bases lay in between. This CDR3 region has 16 residues. Germline CDR1 reads SGHAT; CDR2 reads FQDESV (reference sequence).

The gene calls are TRBV19 and TRBJ2-5; D is unresolved. The DNA end favors TRBJ2-7, so the J call may be wrong. The CDR3 consists of 13 residues. The germline gives CDR1 LNHDA, CDR2 SQIVND (reference sequence). The CDR3, as DNA: TGTGCCAGTAGCCCTGGTTCAACCTACGAGCAGTACTTC. The encoded protein is CASSPGSTYEQYF.

This chain links TRBV28 with TRBJ1-2; D gene ambiguous. CDR1 and CDR2 from the germline V gene are MDHEN and SYDVKM. This CDR3 region has 14 residues. Deletions cut 5 bases from V and 3 bases from J, with 13 bases between. The CDR3 is CASSLPGWDYGYTF. The DNA for the CDR3 is TGTGCCAGCAGTCTCCCGGGGTGGGACTATGGCTACACCTTC.

CDR3 in DNA: TGTGCCAGCAGCACGACAGGGATCGGGGAGCTGTTTTTT. The encoded protein is CASSTTGIGELFF. The rearrangement joins TRBV11-3 to TRBJ2-2, with TRBD1 identical over 7 bases. Germline assignment: CDR1 SGHNT and CDR2 YENEEA. The V and J ends lost 5 bases and 7 bases, in that order; junction bases with no gene match: 4. This CDR3 has 13 amino acids.

The CDR3 spells CASSAARPSYEQYF. For the CDR3, the DNA is TGTGCCAGCAGCGCCGCGCGGCCCTCCTACGAGCAGTACTTC. The chain joins TRBV5-6 to TRBJ2-7; no firm D call. Germline V gene sequence: CDR1 SGHDT, CDR2 YYEEEE. The CDR3 loop spans 14 amino acids. With 4 bases removed from V and 0 bases from J, the gap between germline ends came to 11 bases.

J is TRBJ1-1 and V is TRBV25-1; 9 bases line up with TRBD1. Trimming removed 8 bases from V and 2 bases from J; junction bases left unmatched: 3. The CDR3 length is 13 residues. Germline CDR1 reads MGHDK; CDR2 reads SYGVNS. CDR3 coding DNA: TGTGCCAGCTCGGGACAGGGTAACACTGAAGCTTTCTTT. It specifies CASSGQGNTEAFF.

The chain employs TRBV7-3 and TRBJ2-1; D unresolved. CDR1 is SGHTA and CDR2 is FQGTGA in the germline V gene. With 3 bases removed from V and 4 bases from J, the gap between germline ends came to 10 bases. The CDR3 is 14 residues long. The CDR3 region has the DNA TGTGCCAGCAGCTTTCAAGGCCGGTACAATGAGCAGTTCTTC. Amino acids: CASSFQGRYNEQFF. Supplemented by reference TRBV7-3 and TRBJ2-1, the full variable domain reads GAGVSQTPSNKVTEKGKYVELRCDPISGHTALYWYRQSLGQGPEFLIYFQGTGAADDSGLPNDRFFAVRPEGSVSTLKIQRTERGDSAVYLCASSFQGRYNEQFFGPGTRLTVL.

This chain joins TRBV4-1 and TRBJ2-1, with 8 nucleotides matching TRBD1. In germline, CDR1 is MGHRA, CDR2 YSYEKL. V was pared by 1 base and J by 8 bases, with 7 bases of the junction left unmatched. This CDR3 comprises 15 residues. CDR3 bases: TGCGCCAGCAGCCAAGCGTTTGGACAGGGCGATGAGCAGTTCTTC. Translating gives CASSQAFGQGDEQFF.

CDR3 sequence reads: CASSQGGVYYGYTF. CDR3 sequence (DNA): TGTGCCAGCAGCCAAGGGGGGGTCTATTATGGCTACACCTTC. V and J are TRBV28 and TRBJ1-2; TRBD1 might be the D (6 bases). Germline loops: CDR1 MDHEN, CDR2 SYDVKM. Deletions cut 6 bases from V and 5 bases from J, with 16 bases between. This CDR3 is 14 amino acids long.

This chain joins TRBV19 and TRBJ2-1; TRBD2 aligns across 7 bases. CDR1 LNHDA and CDR2 SQIVND come from the germline V gene (reference sequence). V shed 7 bases and J 4 bases; nucleotides not matched to a gene: 10. This CDR3 comprises 15 residues. The CDR3 sequence is CASNPGLIFYNEQFF. The CDR3 DNA reads as TGTGCCAGTAATCCGGGACTAATATTTTACAATGAGCAGTTCTTC. The variable domain in full, with the rest retrieved from reference TRBV19 and TRBJ2-1, is DGGITQSPKYLFRKEGQNVTLSCEQNLNHDAMYWYRQDPGQGLRLIYYSQIVNDFQKGDIAEGYSVSREKKESFPLTVTSAQKNPTAFYLCASNPGLIFYNEQFFGPGTRLTVL.

The rearrangement links TRBV5-1 to TRBJ2-5; 7 positions agree with TRBD2. The CDR3 has 13 amino acids. From germline, CDR1 is SGHRS and CDR2 YFSETQ. The V gene end was trimmed by 7 bases and the J gene end by 4 bases; junction bases not matched to a gene: 7. The CDR3 sequence: CASQRRGVETQYF. The CDR3 DNA is TGCGCCAGCCAACGCCGGGGGGTAGAGACCCAGTACTTC.

This clone was seen once. The gene calls are TRBV6-5 and TRBJ1-5; D gene uncertain. Germline lookup yields CDR1 MNHEY and CDR2 SVGAGI. The CDR3 contains 15 residues. The V end lost 2 bases, the J end lost 7 bases, and 15 bases lay between the germline ends. The CDR3 loop reads CASSYEGLVTQPQHF. The CDR3 DNA reads as TGTGCCAGCAGTTACGAGGGTCTGGTAACGCAGCCCCAGCATTTT.

J is TRBJ2-1 and V is TRBV5-8; D remains ambiguous. The length of the CDR3 is 17 residues. Trimming removed 4 bases at V and 1 base at J, with 18 bases between. CDR1 is SGHTS, CDR2 YDEGEE, per germline. The CDR3 sequence: CASSPSKVRKSYNEQFF. CDR3 DNA: TGTGCCAGCAGCCCCTCCAAGGTGAGGAAGTCCTACAATGAGCAGTTCTTC.

The CDR3, as DNA: TGTGCCTGGAGGACCAAACGGACAGCCATCAATCAGCCCCAGCATTTT. Its protein product is CAWRTKRTAINQPQHF. The chain links TRBV30 to TRBJ1-5; D might be TRBD1 (6 bases). The germline V gene encodes CDR1 GTSNPN and CDR2 SVGIG (reference sequence). Between the trimmed V and J ends, which lost 3 bases and 3 bases, there was a span of 18 bases. This CDR3 region has 16 residues.

The chain couples TRBV28 to TRBJ2-7, with D tentatively TRBD2 (5 bases). The V gene's germline CDR1 is MDHEN and CDR2 SYDVKM. The CDR3 loop spans 13 amino acids. Trimming stripped 3 bases from V and 1 base from J, with 7 bases between. In DNA, the CDR3 is TGTGCCAGCAGTTTGGGAGTTTCCTACGAGCAGTACTTC. Amino acids: CASSLGVSYEQYF. Based on the CDR3 plus reference TRBV28 and TRBJ2-7, the full variable domain is DVKVTQSSRYLVKRTGEKVFLECVQDMDHENMFWYRQDPGLGLRLIYFSYDVKMKEKGDIPEGYSVSREKKERFSLILESASTNQTSMYLCASSLGVSYEQYFGPGTRLTVT.

The chain carries TRBV20-1 and TRBJ2-1, with D unresolved. Trimming removed 3 bases from V and 8 bases from J, with 5 bases in between. Germline CDR1 and CDR2: DFQATT and SNEGSKA (reference sequence). The length of the CDR3 is 10 residues. The CDR3 bases are TGCAGTGCTAGCGGCTATGAGCAGTTCTTC. Its translation: CSASGYEQFF.

The genes are TRBV6-5 and TRBJ2-5, with 7 bases aligning to TRBD2. The CDR3 spans 13 residues. Unmatched junction bases numbered 10, after V lost 6 bases and J lost 9 bases. Germline CDR1 and CDR2: MNHEY and SVGAGI. In nucleotides, the CDR3 is TGTGCCAGCAGGGGACTAATAGAGGTGGCCCAGTACTTC. Its protein product is CASRGLIEVAQYF.

The CDR3 sequence is CASGKLADTQYF. The CDR3 nucleotides are TGTGCCAGCGGGAAATTGGCAGATACGCAGTATTTT. The chain recombines TRBV27 with TRBJ2-3; D remains unclear. The CDR3 length is 12 residues. Germline-derived CDR1 and CDR2 are MNHEY and SMNVEV (reference sequence). V was shortened by 8 bases and J by 4 bases, with 10 bases between the two germline ends.